The rows below give T cell receptor beta chains drawn from one sample of a study of metastatic and nonmetastatic thyroid tumors. From the PCR reads, TCRdb re-called clones with MiXCR. This repertoire shows 45,000 or so clones, less than 4.5% found once; its top ten account for 7.5% to 10%. The specimen was blood. Receptor source: a female donor with papillary thyroid cancer or a benign thyroid nodule (not recorded which). Some clones in this sample may be carry-over from other donors' samples. Each CDR3 is given without its conserved first and last residue. The order of the fields is CDR3 protein, clone size, V gene, J gene, D gene. A D gene is named only where the DNA matches it firmly. The size field is filled for only some rows; it gives once, few, many or a size class.

ASSFAGDGDTQY,many,TRBV5-1,TRBJ2-3,TRBD2
ASSAAGTEAF,many,TRBV7-9,TRBJ1-1,.
ASSESGGTDTQY,many,TRBV25-1,TRBJ2-3,.
ASGFGTGFNEQY,many,TRBV6-1,TRBJ2-7,TRBD1
ASSFSILAGIDEQF,many,TRBV12-3/TRBV12-4,TRBJ2-1,TRBD2
SAHLSGSNDEQY,many,TRBV20-1,TRBJ2-7,TRBD2
ASSVNIFGTVANVLT,many,TRBV9,TRBJ2-6,TRBD1
ASSLAGGPETQY,many,TRBV5-1,TRBJ2-5,TRBD2
ASSEISGENEQY,.,TRBV2,TRBJ2-7,.
ASSPFRNQGNQPQH,.,TRBV18,TRBJ1-5,.
ASKPTGSSYNEQF,many,TRBV7-9,TRBJ2-1,.
ASSPGPDLADTQY,many,TRBV11-3,TRBJ2-3,.
ASRLSSGVSPLH,few,TRBV27,TRBJ1-6,.
ASSQQEGNYGYT,many,TRBV3-1,TRBJ1-2,.
ASSLLAGVVNNEQF,many,TRBV7-3,TRBJ2-1,TRBD2
ASSPQGGVEKLF,many,TRBV28,TRBJ1-4,.
ASSLLAGGSRCD,many,TRBV7-8,TRBJ2-7,TRBD2
ASRDIRLPREAF,medium-sized,TRBV27,TRBJ1-1,.